These 4 T cell receptor beta chains originate from one sample sequenced in a study of graft-versus-host responses after intestinal transplantation. This table comes from immunoSEQ multiplex PCR, and its TCRdb copy is limited to in-frame clones, with some not included. The sample carries tens of thousands of clones, about 90% recorded once. The source material was PBMCs, sampled 26 days after transplant. The receptor set was obtained from a human patient who received an intestinal transplant, so some T cells may come from the graft donor.

The CDR3 sequence: CSVEGGNQETQYF. The CDR3 nucleotides read TGCAGCGTTGAAGGCGGGAACCAAGAGACCCAGTACTTC. The chain is built from TRBV29-1 and TRBJ2-5; tentatively, D is TRBD2 (6 bases). Germline lookup yields CDR1 SQVTM and CDR2 ANQGSEA. The V and J ends lost 1 base and 0 bases respectively, with 6 bases between them. This CDR3 is built from 13 residues.

This chain links TRBV2 with TRBJ2-3; a possible D gene is TRBD2 (6 bases). CDR1 is SNHLY and CDR2 is FYNNEI in the germline V gene. V was cut by 2 bases and J by 2 bases, with 14 bases left in between. The CDR3 sequence is 16 residues long. In DNA form, the CDR3 reads TGTGCCAGCAGTGAATCTTTAGGGGACTTCACAGATACGCAGTATTTT. Translated: CASSESLGDFTDTQYF.

The chain has TRBV7-8 and TRBJ2-2; 8 nucleotides align to TRBD1. In germline, CDR1 is SGHVS, CDR2 FQNEAQ. The CDR3 is made up of 22 amino acids. Trimming took 3 bases from V and 6 from J; bases not matched to a gene: 27. This chain's CDR3 is CASSFDLYPRTPDRAGAGELFF. CDR3 DNA: TGTGCCAGCAGCTTCGACCTCTACCCAAGAACACCGGACAGGGCCGGCGCCGGGGAGCTGTTTTTT.

This rearrangement joins TRBV6-5 to TRBJ1-1; D perhaps matches TRBD1 (5 bases). CDR1 is MNHEY, CDR2 SVGAGI, per germline. This CDR3 spans 12 amino acids. V was trimmed by 7 bases and J by 4 bases, leaving 10 bases between them. The CDR3 DNA sequence: TGTGCCAGCAATGACAGAGGCACTGAAGCTTTCTTT. It is translated as CASNDRGTEAFF.